Below are 9 T cell receptor beta chains sequenced from a single sample in a study of metastatic and nonmetastatic thyroid tumors. TCRdb re-analyzed the PCR reads through MiXCR. The top ten hold about a sixth of the sample, which has roughly 4,900 clones, about 30% seen once. Patients underwent thyroid surgery, and none had received any treatment before it. The specimen was adjacent normal tissue. The receptors here all came from a female donor with papillary thyroid cancer or a benign thyroid nodule (not recorded which). Some clones in this sample may be carry-over from other donors' samples.

The V call is TRBV27, the J call TRBJ2-7; D gene unclear. CDR3 size: 16 residues. Per the germline V gene, CDR1 is MNHEY and CDR2 is SMNVEV (reference sequence). V dropped 6 bases and J dropped 0 bases, with 18 bases sitting between them. CDR3 sequence reads: CASSKKGNQSSYEQYF. The CDR3 DNA reads TGTGCCAGCAGCAAAAAAGGCAACCAAAGCTCCTACGAGCAGTACTTC.

In its sample, this clone was seen once. V and J are TRBV19 and TRBJ1-1; a weak D match, TRBD1 (6 bases). This CDR3 is built from 16 residues. Looked up from germline, CDR1 is LNHDA and CDR2 is SQIVND (reference sequence). Trimming removed 7 bases at V and 3 bases at J, with 21 bases between. This chain's CDR3 is CASTSKGDIFDTEAFF. The CDR3 DNA sequence: TGTGCCAGTACCTCAAAGGGGGACATTTTCGACACTGAAGCTTTCTTT. The whole variable domain, remainder taken from reference TRBV19 and TRBJ1-1, is DGGITQSPKYLFRKEGQNVTLSCEQNLNHDAMYWYRQDPGQGLRLIYYSQIVNDFQKGDIAEGYSVSREKKESFPLTVTSAQKNPTAFYLCASTSKGDIFDTEAFFGQGTRLTVV.

This clone came up a few times. The gene calls are TRBV6-1 and TRBJ1-2; no clear D. Trimming stripped 5 bases from V and 4 bases from J, with 14 bases between. The CDR3 totals 14 residues. Germline CDR1 MNHNS, CDR2 SASEGT. The CDR3 region is CASSPQVAGYGYTF. The DNA of the CDR3 is TGTGCCAGCAGTCCTCAGGTGGCGGGCTATGGCTACACCTTC.

Only a few counts were recorded for this clone. CDR3 DNA sequence: TGCAGCGTTGAGTCACATACGAACACTGAAGCTTTCTTT. Amino acid sequence: CSVESHTNTEAFF. J is TRBJ1-1 and V is TRBV29-1; D remains unclear. This CDR3 has 13 amino acids. With 3 bases removed from V and 1 base from J, the gap between germline ends came to 9 bases. The germline V gene has CDR1 SQVTM and CDR2 ANQGSEA.

The table lists this clone with a few counts. A clone one base away is much larger, so this may be a read error. The chain is built from TRBV6-1 and TRBJ2-1; TRBD2 matches 8 bases. The CDR3 is 11 residues long. CDR1 MNHNS and CDR2 SASEGT come from the germline V gene. The CDR3 reads CATGGDNDQFF. The CDR3 coding sequence is TGTGCCACGGGGGGGGACAATGATCAGTTCTTC.

In its sample, this clone was seen once. The chain links TRBV11-3 to TRBJ2-2, with D uncertain. The V end was cut by 5 bases, the J end by 0 bases, with 1 base between. The CDR3 covers 12 residues. Germline-derived CDR1 and CDR2 are SGHNT and YENEEA. Here the CDR3 reads CASSPNTGELFF. For the CDR3, the DNA is TGTGCCAGCAGCCCGAACACCGGGGAGCTGTTTTTT.

V and J are TRBV6-1 and TRBJ2-2; 7 nucleotides line up with TRBD1. This CDR3 has 15 amino acids. The trim removed 6 bases at V and 0 bases at J, leaving 4 bases unmatched. The V gene's germline CDR1 is MNHNS and CDR2 SASEGT. The CDR3 sequence: CASRLDRSNTGELFF. DNA for the CDR3: TGTGCCAGCAGACTGGACAGGTCGAACACCGGGGAGCTGTTTTTT.

This clone showed up just a few times. The chain has TRBV12-3 or TRBV12-4 and TRBJ2-1; D might be TRBD2 (5 bases). CDR3 size: 16 residues. Trimming took 6 bases from V and 0 from J, leaving 15 bases between them. The CDR3 sequence: CASSLGGLHSYNEQFF. The CDR3 DNA sequence: TGTGCCAGCAGCCTCGGCGGACTCCACTCCTACAATGAGCAGTTCTTC.

This clone turned up a few times. This chain joins TRBV12-3 or TRBV12-4 and TRBJ2-7; TRBD2 matches 7 bases. V lost 5 bases to trimming and J lost 5 bases; unmatched junction nucleotides: 15. The CDR3 runs 16 residues. CDR3 sequence reads: CASSGGVGGNDDEQYF. The CDR3 DNA sequence: TGTGCCAGCAGTGGGGGGGTAGGAGGTAATGACGACGAGCAGTACTTC.